These 15 T cell receptor beta chains came from one sample sequenced in a study of cytomegalovirus exposure and HLA in healthy donors. Produced via immunoSEQ multiplex PCR; TCRdb's table is partial and in-frame only. The sample carries 90,000 or so clones, 85% recorded once. Sequenced material: PBMCs. Receptors were obtained from a man between 18 and 35 years old in good health and CMV-seropositive.

The chain recombines TRBV6-5 with TRBJ2-1; D uncertain. The germline V and J ends were trimmed by 5 bases and 9 bases, with 8 bases remaining between them. The CDR3 spans 11 residues. In germline, CDR1 is MNHEY, CDR2 SVGAGI. The CDR3 DNA reads as TGTGCCAGCAGTGATTCCGGTGAGCAGTTCTTC. It specifies CASSDSGEQFF.

The chain uses TRBV9 and TRBJ1-2; 7 nucleotides agree with TRBD1. The CDR3 loop spans 13 amino acids. After removal of 3 bases from V and 8 bases from J, the junction contained 7 bases not matched to a gene. Per germline, CDR1 SGDLS and CDR2 YYNGEE. This CDR3 reads CASSAGTVRGYTF. In DNA, the CDR3 is TGTGCCAGCAGCGCCGGGACAGTGCGGGGCTACACCTTC.

J is TRBJ2-7 and V is TRBV13; 9 bases align to TRBD2. The germline CDR1 and CDR2 sequences are PRHDT and FYEKMQ (reference sequence). The V gene end was trimmed by 1 base and the J gene end by 6 bases; junction bases not matched to a gene: 7. The CDR3 is 15 amino acids. The CDR3: CASSLDLREGSEQYF. Written as DNA, the CDR3 is TGTGCCAGCAGCTTAGACCTGCGGGAGGGTTCCGAGCAGTACTTC.

This clone was observed a handful of times. The chain uses TRBV29-1 and TRBJ2-7, with D hard to call. The CDR3 runs 11 residues. V was cut by 1 base and J by 2 bases, with 3 bases left in between. Germline V gives CDR1 SQVTM, CDR2 ANQGSEA. The CDR3: CSVEAAYEQYF. Here the CDR3 DNA reads TGCAGCGTTGAAGCCGCCTACGAGCAGTACTTC.

This clone was seen just once. The J gene is TRBJ1-2, the V gene TRBV10-3, with a weak D call TRBD1 (6 bases). Trimming removed 4 bases at V and 2 bases at J, with 11 bases between. Germline-derived CDR1 and CDR2 are ENHRY and SYGVKD. The CDR3 extends over 14 amino acids. The CDR3 region has the DNA TGTGCCATCAGTGCAGGGGAATTAAACTATGGCTACACCTTC. It is translated as CAISAGELNYGYTF.

The genes are TRBV5-4 and TRBJ2-5, with TRBD1 identical over 8 bases. The CDR3 is 15 residues long. Trimming took 1 base from V and 3 from J; bases not matched to a gene: 5. Germline lookup yields CDR1 SGHNT and CDR2 YYREEE (reference sequence). This chain's CDR3 is CASSLPTTGEETQYF. CDR3 in DNA: TGTGCCAGCAGCTTGCCGACGACAGGGGAAGAGACCCAGTACTTC.

The chain combines TRBV6-5 with TRBJ1-2; tentatively, D is TRBD1 (6 bases). Per the germline V gene, CDR1 is MNHEY and CDR2 is SVGAGI. V dropped 5 bases and J dropped 3 bases, with 10 bases sitting between them. The CDR3 totals 13 residues. CDR3 in amino acids: CASSNTGHYGYTF. The CDR3 DNA reads as TGTGCCAGCAGTAATACAGGGCACTATGGCTACACCTTC.

This chain joins TRBV5-1 and TRBJ2-7; 8 nucleotides align to TRBD1. Germline lookup yields CDR1 SGHRS and CDR2 YFSETQ. The V segment lost 3 bases and the J segment 2 bases; nucleotides outside the gene matches: 7. The CDR3 extends over 15 amino acids. The CDR3 DNA reads TGCGCCAGCAGCTCGGGCCCGGGACAGGCCTACGAGCAGTACTTC. Translated: CASSSGPGQAYEQYF.

This chain connects TRBV28 to TRBJ2-3; D unclear. Trimming stripped 3 bases from V and 0 bases from J, with 16 bases between. The CDR3 spans 17 residues. Germline-derived CDR1 and CDR2 are MDHEN and SYDVKM. CDR3 coding DNA: TGTGCCAGCAGTTTCTCTCCTGGCTTCCTTAGCACAGATACGCAGTATTTT. It encodes CASSFSPGFLSTDTQYF. Full variable domain (outside the CDR3, taken from reference TRBV28 and TRBJ2-3): DVKVTQSSRYLVKRTGEKVFLECVQDMDHENMFWYRQDPGLGLRLIYFSYDVKMKEKGDIPEGYSVSREKKERFSLILESASTNQTSMYLCASSFSPGFLSTDTQYFGPGTRLTVL.

The V and J genes are TRBV7-2 and TRBJ2-2, with a weak D call TRBD2 (6 bases). V was cut by 4 bases and J by 6 bases, with 15 bases left in between. Germline values: CDR1 SGHTA, CDR2 FQGNSA. The CDR3 loop spans 15 amino acids. CDR3 sequence (DNA): TGTGCCAGCAGCTCTCGTCTGACTAGTTCCGGGGAGCTGTTTTTT. Translation gives CASSSRLTSSGELFF.

Comment on this clone: This CDR3 fails to terminate in the conserved phenylalanine or tryptophan, so it likely reflects a read error. It is unclear where the CDR3 begins or ends on the DNA, so no DNA is shown, and the CDR3 is as TCRdb lists it. This chain's CDR3 is CASSSTCWPAFYV. The V and J genes are TRBV6-5 and TRBJ2-4; TRBD1 is the table's D call and was not checked against the DNA. 13 amino acids form the CDR3, both terminal residues included. Germline V gene lookup returns CDR1 MNHEY and CDR2 SVGAGI.

The V and J genes are TRBV19 and TRBJ1-4; 7 bases agree with TRBD1. CDR1 and CDR2 (germline): LNHDA, SQIVND (reference sequence). The CDR3 is made up of 16 amino acids. The trim removed 5 bases at V and 13 bases at J, leaving 19 bases unmatched. The CDR3 here is CASSGRPGQRSGRLFF. The CDR3 nucleotides are TGTGCCAGTAGTGGGAGGCCGGGACAGAGGTCTGGAAGACTGTTTTTT.

This clone came up once. The rearrangement links TRBV30 to TRBJ2-1; 7 bases line up with TRBD1. CDR1 and CDR2 (germline): GTSNPN, SVGIG (reference sequence). J was trimmed by 6 bases and V by 1 base; bases with no gene match: 9. This CDR3 contains 15 residues. CDR3 DNA sequence: TGTGCCTGGAGTGAAGGTACAGGGGCGATCAATGAGCAGTTCTTC. It encodes CAWSEGTGAINEQFF.

The V gene is TRBV18, the J gene TRBJ2-2; 7 nucleotides line up with TRBD1. In germline, CDR1 is KGHSH, CDR2 LQKENI. The CDR3 loop spans 14 amino acids. Germline trimming cut 9 bases from V and 3 bases from J; bases unmatched to any gene: 7. Here the CDR3 DNA reads TGTGCCAGTCTAAGGGGGCCCGACACCGGGGAGCTGTTTTTT. It specifies CASLRGPDTGELFF.

The chain has TRBV7-9 and TRBJ1-1; 9 nucleotides match TRBD1. Germline values: CDR1 SEHNR, CDR2 FQNEAQ (reference sequence). The CDR3 is 17 residues long. J gave up 4 bases and V 5 bases, and 14 bases lay outside the gene matches. The CDR3 sequence: CASSPNKRTGVSTEAFF. The DNA for the CDR3 is TGTGCCAGCAGCCCAAATAAGAGGACAGGGGTCTCCACTGAAGCTTTCTTT.